This T cell receptor (beta chain) was profiled in a study of T cell responses to AZD1222 COVID-19 vaccine. Regarding the study as a whole: None of the repertoires were sampled until the peak T cell response had passed. The donor cohort was predominantly white British with a female majority, and clonal diversity may have been underestimated. Unmutated variant regions are reportedly targeted by nearly half of spike-specific TCRs.

V was clipped by 4 bases and J by 5 bases, with 15 bases between them. Germline V gives CDR1 SGDLS, CDR2 YYNGEE. The CDR3 sequence is 14 residues long. With regard to this clone: Its specificity is unknown.

Only in-frame clones appear in the TCRdb table, and some are missing; sequencing was by immunoSEQ multiplex PCR. Found here are some 80,000 clones, about 80% of them singletons; the top ten hold approximately 27%. The genes are TRBV9 and TRBJ1-2, with D perhaps matching TRBD1 (5 bases). The specimen was peripheral blood, collected 28 days after the second dose of the MenACWY control vaccine. The TCR originated in an adult who received the MenACWY meningococcal vaccine as a control. DNA for the CDR3: TGTGCCAGCAGCCATGGGACGGACATTTATGGCTACACCTTC. Its translation is CASSHGTDIYGYTF.